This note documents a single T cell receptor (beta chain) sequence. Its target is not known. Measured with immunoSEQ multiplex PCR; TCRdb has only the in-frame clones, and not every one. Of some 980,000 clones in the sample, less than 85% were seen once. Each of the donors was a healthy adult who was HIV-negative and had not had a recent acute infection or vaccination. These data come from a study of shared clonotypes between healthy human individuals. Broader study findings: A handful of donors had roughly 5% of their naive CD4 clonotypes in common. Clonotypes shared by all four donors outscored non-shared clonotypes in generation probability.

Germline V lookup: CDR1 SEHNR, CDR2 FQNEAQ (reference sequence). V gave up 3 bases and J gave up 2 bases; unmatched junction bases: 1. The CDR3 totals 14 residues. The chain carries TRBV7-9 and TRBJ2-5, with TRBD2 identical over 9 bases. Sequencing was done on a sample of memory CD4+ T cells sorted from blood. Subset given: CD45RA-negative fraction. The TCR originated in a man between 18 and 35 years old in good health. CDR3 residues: CASSFTSGQETQYF. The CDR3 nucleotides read TGTGCCAGCAGCTTCACTAGCGGGCAAGAGACCCAGTACTTC. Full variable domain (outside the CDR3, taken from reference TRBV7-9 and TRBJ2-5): DTGVSQNPRHKITKRGQNVTFRCDPISEHNRLYWYRQTLGQGPEFLTYFQNEAQLEKSRLLSDRFSAERPKGSFSTLEIQRTEQGDSAMYLCASSFTSGQETQYFGPGTRLLVL.